This T cell receptor beta chain comes out of a study of CD8+ T cells in alopecia areata. Trimming left V 1 base short and J 2 bases short, with 6 bases between. This CDR3 has 13 residues. The germline CDR1 and CDR2 sequences are LGHNT and FRNRAP. Regarding the study as a whole: Lesional scalp, especially alopecia totalis/universalis, showed higher clonality than normal scalp.

Following RNA extraction, reverse transcription yielded cDNA that acted as the sequencing template. Assay: immunoSEQ multiplex PCR; the TCRdb copy retains only in-frame clones and omits some. Of over 120,000 clones listed, 45% to 60% are singletons. Regarding this clone: Its target is unknown.

Treatment of the sample: oral pan-JAK inhibitor, 5-10 mg twice daily. Sampling of alopecia areata patients yielded lesional scalp punch biopsies as well as peripheral blood. Using a FACSAria, the CD4+ and CD8+ T cells were sorted from the PBMCs. The chain links TRBV12-5 to TRBJ2-7; D uncertain. This TCR derives from a human donor with alopecia areata. Specimen: CD8+ T cells sorted from blood, collected at week 4, from a patient treated with tofacitinib. CDR3 sequence reads: CASGLERTYEQYF. The CDR3 DNA sequence: TGTGCTAGTGGTTTGGAGCGCACCTACGAGCAGTACTTC.